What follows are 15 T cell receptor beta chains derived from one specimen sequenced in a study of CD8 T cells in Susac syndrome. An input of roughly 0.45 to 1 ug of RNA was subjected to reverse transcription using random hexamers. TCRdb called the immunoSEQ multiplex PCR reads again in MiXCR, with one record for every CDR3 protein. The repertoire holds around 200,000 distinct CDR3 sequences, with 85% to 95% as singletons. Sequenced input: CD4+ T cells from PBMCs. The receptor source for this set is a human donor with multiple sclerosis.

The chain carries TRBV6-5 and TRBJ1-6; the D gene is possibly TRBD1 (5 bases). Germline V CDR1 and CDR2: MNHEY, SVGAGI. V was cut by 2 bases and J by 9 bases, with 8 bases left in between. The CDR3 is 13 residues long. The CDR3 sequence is CASSYQGGSPLHF. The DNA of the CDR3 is TGTGCCAGCAGTTACCAGGGCGGTTCACCCCTCCACTTT.

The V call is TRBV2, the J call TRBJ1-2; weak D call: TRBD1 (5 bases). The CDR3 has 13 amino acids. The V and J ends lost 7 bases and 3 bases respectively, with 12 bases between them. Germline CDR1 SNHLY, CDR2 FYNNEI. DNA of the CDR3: TGTGCCAGCATACGTGGCAGGGACTATGGCTACACCTTC. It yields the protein CASIRGRDYGYTF.

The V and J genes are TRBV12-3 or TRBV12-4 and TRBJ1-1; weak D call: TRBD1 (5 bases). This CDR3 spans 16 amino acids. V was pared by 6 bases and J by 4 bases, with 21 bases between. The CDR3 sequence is CASSSPVTGGITEAFF. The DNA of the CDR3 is TGTGCCAGCAGCTCCCCTGTTACAGGAGGGATCACTGAAGCTTTCTTT.

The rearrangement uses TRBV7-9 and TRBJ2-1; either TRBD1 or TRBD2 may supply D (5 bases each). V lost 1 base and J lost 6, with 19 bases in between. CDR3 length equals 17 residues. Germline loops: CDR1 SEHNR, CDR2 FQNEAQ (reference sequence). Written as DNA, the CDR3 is TGTGCCAGCAGCTTAGTTACCGGGACCGCAGAAGTCAATGAGCAGTTCTTC. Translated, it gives CASSLVTGTAEVNEQFF.

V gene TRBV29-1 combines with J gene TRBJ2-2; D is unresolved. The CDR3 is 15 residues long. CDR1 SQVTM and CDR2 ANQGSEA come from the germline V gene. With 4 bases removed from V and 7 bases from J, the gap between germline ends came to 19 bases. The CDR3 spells CSVGADLGWGGELFF. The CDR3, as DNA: TGCAGCGTTGGGGCGGACCTTGGGTGGGGCGGGGAGCTGTTTTTT.

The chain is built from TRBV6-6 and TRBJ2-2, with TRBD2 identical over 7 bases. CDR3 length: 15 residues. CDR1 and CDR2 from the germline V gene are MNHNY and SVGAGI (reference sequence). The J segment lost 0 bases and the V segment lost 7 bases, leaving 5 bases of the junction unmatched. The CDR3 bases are TGTGCCAGCATTTTAAGCGGGGCGAACACCGGGGAGCTGTTTTTT. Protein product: CASILSGANTGELFF.

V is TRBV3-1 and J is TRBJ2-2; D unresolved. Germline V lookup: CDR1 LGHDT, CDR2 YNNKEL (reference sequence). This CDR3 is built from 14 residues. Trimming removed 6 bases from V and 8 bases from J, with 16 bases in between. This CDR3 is CASSPRRQSGELFF. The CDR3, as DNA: TGTGCCAGCAGTCCAAGAAGGCAGTCTGGGGAGCTGTTTTTT.

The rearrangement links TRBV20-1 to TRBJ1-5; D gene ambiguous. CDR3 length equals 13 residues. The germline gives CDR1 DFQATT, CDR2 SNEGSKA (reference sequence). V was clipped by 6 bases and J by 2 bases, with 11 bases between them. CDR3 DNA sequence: TGCAGTGCGGATCTTGGGGGCAATCAGCCCCAGCATTTT. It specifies CSADLGGNQPQHF.

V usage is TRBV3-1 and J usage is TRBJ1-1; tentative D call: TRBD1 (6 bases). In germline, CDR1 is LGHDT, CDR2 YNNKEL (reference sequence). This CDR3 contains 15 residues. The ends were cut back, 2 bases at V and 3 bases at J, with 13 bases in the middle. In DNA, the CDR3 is TGTGCCAGCAGCCAAACGGCAGGGGCAGACACTGAAGCTTTCTTT. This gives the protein CASSQTAGADTEAFF.

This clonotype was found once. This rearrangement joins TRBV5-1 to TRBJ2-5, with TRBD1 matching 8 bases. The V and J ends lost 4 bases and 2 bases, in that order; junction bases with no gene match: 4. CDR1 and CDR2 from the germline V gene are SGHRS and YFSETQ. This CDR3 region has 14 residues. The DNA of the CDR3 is TGCGCCAGCAGCCGTGACAGGGGTCAAGAGACCCAGTACTTC. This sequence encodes CASSRDRGQETQYF.

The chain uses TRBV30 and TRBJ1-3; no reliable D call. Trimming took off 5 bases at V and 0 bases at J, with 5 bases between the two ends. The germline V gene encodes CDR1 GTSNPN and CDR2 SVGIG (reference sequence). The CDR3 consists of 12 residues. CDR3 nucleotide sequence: TGTGCCTGGGACAACTCTGGAAACACCATATATTTT. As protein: CAWDNSGNTIYF.

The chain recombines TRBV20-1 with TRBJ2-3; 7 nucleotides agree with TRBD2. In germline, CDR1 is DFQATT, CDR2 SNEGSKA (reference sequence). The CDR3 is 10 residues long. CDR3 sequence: CSPWGGTQYF. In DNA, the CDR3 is TGCAGCCCTTGGGGGGGGACGCAGTATTTT.

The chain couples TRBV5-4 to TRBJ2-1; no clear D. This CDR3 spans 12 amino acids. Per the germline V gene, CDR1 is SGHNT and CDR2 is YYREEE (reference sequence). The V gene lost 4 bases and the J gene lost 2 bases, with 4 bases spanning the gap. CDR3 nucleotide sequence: TGTGCCAGCAGCGGAACCTACAATGAGCAGTTCTTC. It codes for CASSGTYNEQFF. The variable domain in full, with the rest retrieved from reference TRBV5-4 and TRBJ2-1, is ETGVTQSPTHLIKTRGQQVTLRCSSQSGHNTVSWYQQALGQGPQFIFQYYREEENGRGNFPPRFSGLQFPNYSSELNVNALELDDSALYLCASSGTYNEQFFGPGTRLTVL.

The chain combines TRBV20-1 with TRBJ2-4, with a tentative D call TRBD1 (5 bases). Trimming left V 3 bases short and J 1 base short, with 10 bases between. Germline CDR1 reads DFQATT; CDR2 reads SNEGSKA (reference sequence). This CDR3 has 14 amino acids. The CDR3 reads CSASLQEAKNIQYF. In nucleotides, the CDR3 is TGCAGTGCTAGCTTACAGGAGGCCAAAAACATTCAGTACTTC.

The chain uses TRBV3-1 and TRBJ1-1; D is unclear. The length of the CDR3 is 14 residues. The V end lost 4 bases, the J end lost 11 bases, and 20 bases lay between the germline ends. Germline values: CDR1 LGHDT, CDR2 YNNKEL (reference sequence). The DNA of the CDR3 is TGTGCCAGCAGCCGTTCCCAAGCAAAGTTCCGCGCTTTCTTT. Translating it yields CASSRSQAKFRAFF. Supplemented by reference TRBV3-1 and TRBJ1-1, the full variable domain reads DTAVSQTPKYLVTQMGNDKSIKCEQNLGHDTMYWYKQDSKKFLKIMFSYNNKELIINETVPNRFSPKSPDKAHLNLHINSLELGDSAVYFCASSRSQAKFRAFFGQGTRLTVV.